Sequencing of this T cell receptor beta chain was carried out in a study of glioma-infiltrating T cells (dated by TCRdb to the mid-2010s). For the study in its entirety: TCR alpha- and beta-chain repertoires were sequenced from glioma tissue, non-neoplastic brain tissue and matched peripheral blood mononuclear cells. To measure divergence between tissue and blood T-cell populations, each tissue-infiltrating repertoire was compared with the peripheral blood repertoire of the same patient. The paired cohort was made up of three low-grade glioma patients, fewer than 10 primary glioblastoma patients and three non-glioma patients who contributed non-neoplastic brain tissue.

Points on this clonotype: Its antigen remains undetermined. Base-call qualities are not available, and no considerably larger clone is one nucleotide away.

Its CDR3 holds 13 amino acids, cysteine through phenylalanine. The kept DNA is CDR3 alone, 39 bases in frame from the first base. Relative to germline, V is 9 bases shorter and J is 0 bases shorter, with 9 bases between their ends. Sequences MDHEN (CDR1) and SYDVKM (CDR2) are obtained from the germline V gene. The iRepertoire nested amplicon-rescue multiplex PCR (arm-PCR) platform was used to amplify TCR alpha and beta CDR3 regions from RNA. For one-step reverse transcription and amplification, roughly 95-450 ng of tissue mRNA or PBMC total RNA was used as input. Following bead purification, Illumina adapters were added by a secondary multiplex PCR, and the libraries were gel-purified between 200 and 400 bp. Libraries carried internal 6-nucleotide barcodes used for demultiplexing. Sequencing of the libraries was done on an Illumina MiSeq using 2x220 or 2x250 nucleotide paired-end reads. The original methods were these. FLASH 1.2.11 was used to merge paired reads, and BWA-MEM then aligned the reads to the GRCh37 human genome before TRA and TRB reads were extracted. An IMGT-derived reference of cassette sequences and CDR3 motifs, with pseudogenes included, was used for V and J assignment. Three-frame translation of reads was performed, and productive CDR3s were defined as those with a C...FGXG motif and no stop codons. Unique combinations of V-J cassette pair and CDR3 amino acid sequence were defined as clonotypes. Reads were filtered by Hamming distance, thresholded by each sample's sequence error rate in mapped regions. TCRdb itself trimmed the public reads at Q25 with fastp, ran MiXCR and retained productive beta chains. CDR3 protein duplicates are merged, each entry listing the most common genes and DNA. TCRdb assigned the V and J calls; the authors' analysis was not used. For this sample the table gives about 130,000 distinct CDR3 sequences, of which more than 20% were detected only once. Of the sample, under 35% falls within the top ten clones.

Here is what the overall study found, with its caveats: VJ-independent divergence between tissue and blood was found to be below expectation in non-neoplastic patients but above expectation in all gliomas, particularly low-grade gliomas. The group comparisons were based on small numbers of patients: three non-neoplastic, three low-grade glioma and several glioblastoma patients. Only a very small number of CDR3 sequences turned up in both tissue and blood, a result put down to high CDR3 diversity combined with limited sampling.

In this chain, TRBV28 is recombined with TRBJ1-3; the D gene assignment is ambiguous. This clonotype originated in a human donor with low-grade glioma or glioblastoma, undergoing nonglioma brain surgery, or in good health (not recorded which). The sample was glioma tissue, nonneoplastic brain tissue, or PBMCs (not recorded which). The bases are TGTGCCAGTGAAGGGAGCTCTGGAAACACCATATATTTT. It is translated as CASEGSSGNTIYF.